The 25 T cell receptor beta chains reported below all come from one sample, sequenced in a study of T cell responses to AZD1222 COVID-19 vaccine (dated by TCRdb to 2020 to 2023). Library method: the immunoSEQ multiplex PCR assay. Drawn from immuneACCESS, this table holds only the in-frame rearrangements with V and J called that TCRdb kept. Clones are partly lost; checked studies trace under half to an unresolved V gene and leave the rest unexplained. For this sample the table gives approximately 110,000 clones, of which 65% to 90% were detected only once. Approximately 7.6% of the sample comes from the top ten. The time point label on this specimen signifies: baseline before first vaccination. This specimen was peripheral blood, taken on day 0 of AZD1222 vaccination. These receptors all stem from an adult in good health.

V usage is TRBV30 and J usage is TRBJ2-1; TRBD2 might be the D (6 bases). The CDR3 is made up of 15 amino acids. V was cut by 2 bases and J by 3 bases, with 14 bases left in between. Germline loops: CDR1 GTSNPN, CDR2 SVGIG (reference sequence). CDR3 loop: CAWSTLGLIYNEQFF. The CDR3, as DNA: TGTGCCTGGAGTACCCTGGGACTGATCTACAATGAGCAGTTCTTC.

V usage is TRBV30 and J usage is TRBJ2-7, with D possibly being TRBD1 or TRBD2 (6 bases each). CDR1 and CDR2 (germline): GTSNPN, SVGIG (reference sequence). The CDR3 consists of 14 residues. The ends were cut back, 5 bases at V and 3 bases at J, with 17 bases in the middle. The CDR3 sequence: CAWGSPGGYYEQYF. DNA for the CDR3: TGTGCCTGGGGTTCCCCCGGGGGCTACTACGAGCAGTACTTC.

The CDR3 bases are TGTGCCAGCAGCTTTTTCGGGGCCCAAGAGACCCAGTACTTC. It translates to CASSFFGAQETQYF. The rearrangement joins TRBV7-9 to TRBJ2-5, with D possibly called TRBD1 or TRBD2 (5 bases each). The CDR3 runs 14 residues. In germline, CDR1 is SEHNR, CDR2 FQNEAQ (reference sequence). Trimming removed 3 bases from V and 1 base from J, with 9 bases in between.

The CDR3 loop is CASSLEGGETQYF. CDR3 in DNA: TGTGCCAGCAGCTTAGAGGGCGGGGAGACCCAGTACTTC. The rearrangement uses TRBV5-6 and TRBJ2-5, with TRBD2 as a possible D gene (5 bases). This CDR3 region has 13 residues. Germline V lookup: CDR1 SGHDT, CDR2 YYEEEE. V lost 2 bases and J 5 bases, leaving 10 bases between the germline ends.

The rearrangement links TRBV5-8 to TRBJ2-2; no clear D gene. V was clipped by 0 bases and J by 6 bases, with 9 bases between them. Germline V gives CDR1 SGHTS, CDR2 YDEGEE. The CDR3 has 14 residues. CDR3 amino acids: CASSLVRVPGELFF. CDR3 nucleotides: TGTGCCAGCAGCTTGGTACGGGTCCCCGGGGAGCTGTTTTTT.

The chain is built from TRBV6-5 and TRBJ2-7, with TRBD2 identical over 9 bases. Germline values: CDR1 MNHEY, CDR2 SVGAGI. CDR3 size: 15 residues. V was pared by 0 bases and J by 3 bases, with 3 bases of the junction left unmatched. CDR3 coding DNA: TGTGCCAGCAGTTACTCGGTTAGCGGGGGCTACGAGCAGTACTTC. The encoded protein is CASSYSVSGGYEQYF.

The CDR3 sequence: CSVEGRDRAYGYTF. The CDR3, as DNA: TGCAGCGTTGAAGGGCGGGACAGGGCGTATGGCTACACCTTC. The chain uses TRBV29-1 and TRBJ1-2, with TRBD1 matching over 9 bases. The V gene's germline CDR1 is SQVTM and CDR2 ANQGSEA. This CDR3 has 14 amino acids. The V gene end was trimmed by 1 base and the J gene end by 5 bases; junction bases not matched to a gene: 5.

The chain joins TRBV27 to TRBJ1-1, with D tentatively TRBD1 (5 bases). CDR1 and CDR2 from the germline V gene are MNHEY and SMNVEV (reference sequence). Trimming stripped 2 bases from V and 1 base from J, with 20 bases between. CDR3 length: 18 amino acids. For the CDR3, the DNA is TGTGCCAGCAGTTTAGGGGGAATGTCGAGTCGAAGGAACACTGAAGCTTTCTTT. Its protein is CASSLGGMSSRRNTEAFF.

This clone was counted between two and nine times. This chain links TRBV6-5 with TRBJ2-5; tentative D call: TRBD1 (6 bases). This CDR3 comprises 14 residues. Between the trimmed V and J ends, which lost 4 bases and 5 bases, there was a span of 14 bases. Germline values: CDR1 MNHEY, CDR2 SVGAGI. CDR3 protein: CASSSTRGLETQYF. CDR3 nucleotide sequence: TGTGCCAGCAGTTCCACCAGGGGTCTGGAGACCCAGTACTTC.

In this sample, this clone turned up once. The rearrangement links TRBV30 to TRBJ2-2; possibly TRBD2 for D (5 bases). Trimming took off 1 base at V and 0 bases at J, with 12 bases between the two ends. This CDR3 has 16 amino acids. CDR1 is GTSNPN, CDR2 SVGIG, per germline (reference sequence). The CDR3 reads CAWSGLASTNTGELFF. In nucleotides, the CDR3 is TGTGCCTGGAGTGGGCTAGCCTCCACGAACACCGGGGAGCTGTTTTTT.

The chain couples TRBV9 to TRBJ2-1; no clear D gene. V lost 0 bases to trimming and J lost 5 bases, with 21 bases between them. Germline loops: CDR1 SGDLS, CDR2 YYNGEE. This CDR3 is built from 18 residues. The CDR3 bases are TGTGCCAGCAGCGTAGGGCTAGTGGGTGCCCTTACGAACAATGAGCAGTTCTTC. As protein: CASSVGLVGALTNNEQFF.

The chain is built from TRBV7-9 and TRBJ2-7, with 12 bases that match TRBD2. Germline V gene lookup returns CDR1 SEHNR and CDR2 FQNEAQ (reference sequence). V dropped 7 bases and J dropped 7; count of bases not matched to a gene: 8. The CDR3 length is 14 residues. This CDR3 is CASNVGLAGGEQYF. DNA of the CDR3: TGTGCCAGCAACGTGGGACTAGCGGGCGGAGAGCAGTACTTC.

The chain combines TRBV19 with TRBJ2-7; 7 nucleotides agree with TRBD1. The CDR3 sequence is 13 residues long. The germline CDR1 and CDR2 sequences are LNHDA and SQIVND (reference sequence). J lost 4 bases, V lost 7 bases, and 7 bases had no gene match. CDR3 residues: CASTPTGAYEQYF. The CDR3 DNA sequence: TGTGCCAGTACCCCCACAGGGGCTTACGAGCAGTACTTC. Using reference TRBV19 and TRBJ2-7 for the parts outside the CDR3, the full variable domain is DGGITQSPKYLFRKEGQNVTLSCEQNLNHDAMYWYRQDPGQGLRLIYYSQIVNDFQKGDIAEGYSVSREKKESFPLTVTSAQKNPTAFYLCASTPTGAYEQYFGPGTRLTVT.

This clone was picked up a small number of times. The chain combines TRBV27 with TRBJ1-2; perhaps TRBD1 as D (6 bases). From germline, CDR1 is MNHEY and CDR2 SMNVEV (reference sequence). The CDR3 is 18 amino acids. V shed 5 bases and J shed 2 bases, with 24 bases lying between them. In DNA form, the CDR3 reads TGTGCCAGCAGTAGACTTGCAATACCTGGACAGCCCAACTATGGCTACACCTTC. It codes for CASSRLAIPGQPNYGYTF.

The V and J genes are TRBV28 and TRBJ2-7; TRBD1 matches at 9 bases. The V gene end was trimmed by 3 bases and the J gene end by 3 bases; junction bases not matched to a gene: 3. The germline CDR1 and CDR2 sequences are MDHEN and SYDVKM. This CDR3 has 14 residues. The CDR3 coding sequence is TGTGCCAGCAGTTTTCCGGGACAGGGCTACGAGCAGTACTTC. Translating gives CASSFPGQGYEQYF. The full variable domain, in which reference TRBV28 and TRBJ2-7 provide the parts outside the CDR3, is DVKVTQSSRYLVKRTGEKVFLECVQDMDHENMFWYRQDPGLGLRLIYFSYDVKMKEKGDIPEGYSVSREKKERFSLILESASTNQTSMYLCASSFPGQGYEQYFGPGTRLTVT.

The chain links TRBV12-3 or TRBV12-4 to TRBJ1-2; a weak D match, TRBD1 (5 bases). The ends were cut back, 6 bases at V and 7 bases at J, with 15 bases in the middle. This CDR3 has 13 residues. The CDR3 bases are TGTGCCAGCAGGGGGGTAGGGGATGGTGGCTACACCTTC. It translates to CASRGVGDGGYTF.

The J gene is TRBJ2-2, the V gene TRBV7-9, with D hard to call. CDR3 length: 16 residues. V lost 5 bases, J lost 1 base, and 14 bases lay in between. From germline, CDR1 is SEHNR and CDR2 FQNEAQ (reference sequence). CDR3 region: CASSPRATENTGELFF. The CDR3 region has the DNA TGTGCCAGCAGCCCCCGGGCGACTGAGAACACCGGGGAGCTGTTTTTT.

This clone appeared once. The chain links TRBV28 to TRBJ1-2; perhaps TRBD1 as D (5 bases). In germline, CDR1 is MDHEN, CDR2 SYDVKM. The germline V and J ends were trimmed by 2 bases and 7 bases, with 17 bases remaining between them. This CDR3 region has 15 residues. Written as DNA, the CDR3 is TGTGCCAGCAGTTTAGAGGGGAAGCGAGGTGGTGGCTACACCTTC. Translation: CASSLEGKRGGGYTF.

V is TRBV7-3 and J is TRBJ2-2, with 7 bases that match TRBD1. Looked up from germline, CDR1 is SGHTA and CDR2 is FQGTGA. This CDR3 comprises 14 residues. Unmatched junction bases numbered 4, after V lost 5 bases and J lost 4 bases. The CDR3 DNA reads as TGTGCCAGCAGCCCGACAGGGATCACCGGGGAGCTGTTTTTT. It is translated as CASSPTGITGELFF.

This clone was seen more than once but under ten times. The V call is TRBV5-6, the J call TRBJ1-3; D gene ambiguous. This CDR3 comprises 15 residues. Germline V lookup: CDR1 SGHDT, CDR2 YYEEEE. Trimming cost V 0 bases and J 0 bases, with 7 bases left between them. The CDR3 nucleotides are TGTGCCAGCAGCTTGGGTGGGTCCTCTGGAAACACCATATATTTT. Protein product: CASSLGGSSGNTIYF. Drawing the rest from reference TRBV5-6 and TRBJ1-3, the complete variable domain is DAGVTQSPTHLIKTRGQQVTLRCSPKSGHDTVSWYQQALGQGPQFIFQYYEEEERQRGNFPDRFSGHQFPNYSSELNVNALLLGDSALYLCASSLGGSSGNTIYFGEGSWLTVV.

The chain links TRBV6-5 to TRBJ1-1, with TRBD1 matching 10 bases. Trimming cost V 0 bases and J 3 bases; bases outside gene matches: 4. The CDR3 is 16 residues long. Germline V gene sequence: CDR1 MNHEY, CDR2 SVGAGI. This chain's CDR3 is CASSYSAGTGDTEAFF. CDR3 bases: TGTGCCAGCAGTTACTCCGCCGGGACAGGGGACACTGAAGCTTTCTTT.

This chain uses TRBV19 with TRBJ2-6; weak D call: TRBD1 (6 bases). CDR1 and CDR2 (germline): LNHDA, SQIVND (reference sequence). The CDR3 spans 13 residues. The V and J ends lost 10 bases and 7 bases respectively, with 14 bases between them. The CDR3 sequence: CATKGTRANVLTF. DNA for the CDR3: TGTGCCACTAAAGGGACACGAGCCAACGTCCTGACTTTC.

The chain joins TRBV18 to TRBJ2-7; D unclear. The V gene lost 6 bases and the J gene lost 6 bases, with 12 bases spanning the gap. CDR1 is KGHSH and CDR2 is LQKENI in the germline V gene. CDR3 length: 12 amino acids. This CDR3 is CASSPSALEQYF. The DNA of the CDR3 is TGTGCCAGCTCGCCCTCAGCCCTCGAGCAGTACTTC.

This chain links TRBV3-1 (or the pseudogene TRBV3-2) with TRBJ2-6; perhaps TRBD2 as D (6 bases). The CDR3 is 20 residues long. V was pared by 0 bases and J by 0 bases, with 18 bases between. CDR1 and CDR2 (germline): LGHDT, YNNKEL (reference sequence). The CDR3: CASSQDYGGTRVSGANVLTF. CDR3 nucleotides: TGTGCCAGCAGCCAAGATTACGGGGGAACGAGGGTCTCTGGGGCCAACGTCCTGACTTTC.

V usage is TRBV28 and J usage is TRBJ1-4, with D perhaps TRBD1 (6 bases). The germline V gene encodes CDR1 MDHEN and CDR2 SYDVKM. Trimming shortened V by 7 bases and J by 5 bases, and 11 bases separated the two germline ends. The CDR3 spans 13 residues. The CDR3 region is CASTRQENEKLFF. CDR3 nucleotide sequence: TGTGCCAGCACCAGACAGGAAAATGAAAAACTGTTTTTT. Supplemented by reference TRBV28 and TRBJ1-4, the full variable domain reads DVKVTQSSRYLVKRTGEKVFLECVQDMDHENMFWYRQDPGLGLRLIYFSYDVKMKEKGDIPEGYSVSREKKERFSLILESASTNQTSMYLCASTRQENEKLFFGSGTQLSVL.